These T cell receptor beta chains were read from a single sample in a study of T-cell memory formation after mild COVID-19. TCRdb reprocessed the 5' RACE reads with MiXCR, giving one entry per CDR3 protein. This table holds about 340,000 distinct CDR3 sequences, roughly 13% found once. The sequencing input was PBMCs or a T cell subset sorted from them (not recorded which). These receptors were collected from a man between 18 and 29 years old who had mild COVID-19 (a few samples of this study predate the infection). Cell type and time point are not known. Both conserved end residues are part of each CDR3. The D gene is left open where the match is weak. The listing skips clone size in some rows; elsewhere it reads once, few, many or a size class.

TRBV5-1	TRBJ2-5	NA	NA	CASSFTITTETQYF	TGCGCCAGCAGCTTCACCATTACTACGGAGACCCAGTACTTC
TRBV7-2	TRBJ2-2	TRBD2	NA	CASQRGGAAGELFF	TGTGCCAGCCAACGCGGGGGGGCCGCCGGGGAGCTGTTTTTT
TRBV30	TRBJ2-7	NA	few	CAWSGNYEQYF	TGTGCCTGGAGTGGGAACTACGAGCAGTACTTC
TRBV7-9	TRBJ1-4	NA	few	CASSTEKLFF	TGTGCCAGCAGCACAGAAAAACTGTTTTTT
TRBV28	TRBJ1-1	TRBD1	few	CASRTGGLPNTEAFF	TGTGCCAGCAGGACAGGGGGCCTTCCGAACACTGAAGCTTTCTTT
TRBV29-1	TRBJ1-1	NA	few	CSVDSGLSTEAFF	TGCAGCGTTGATTCAGGGCTGAGCACTGAAGCTTTCTTT
TRBV19	TRBJ2-1	NA	few	CASRSPGLGNEQFF	TGTGCCAGTAGATCCCCGGGCCTGGGAAATGAGCAGTTCTTC
TRBV20-1	TRBJ2-5	TRBD1	few	CSASGDSRVQTQYF	TGCAGTGCTAGTGGGGACAGTCGCGTACAGACCCAGTACTTC
TRBV7-9	TRBJ1-1	NA	many	CASSPQAYTEAFF	TGTGCCAGCAGCCCACAGGCCTACACTGAAGCTTTCTTT
TRBV12-3/TRBV12-4	TRBJ2-5	NA	few	CASSTDRKTQYF	TGTGCCAGCAGCACCGACCGGAAGACCCAGTACTTC
TRBV7-2	TRBJ1-1	NA	many	CASSLSGEGNTEAFF	TGTGCCAGCAGCTTATCGGGAGAGGGAAACACTGAAGCTTTCTTT
TRBV4-3	TRBJ2-2	NA	NA	CASSHTVVSSGELFF	TGCGCCAGCAGCCATACCGTTGTGTCGTCCGGGGAGCTGTTTTTT
TRBV7-9	TRBJ1-2	NA	NA	CASSLEAATADGYTF	TGTGCCAGCAGCTTAGAGGCCGCCACAGCGGATGGCTACACCTTC
TRBV30	TRBJ1-6	NA	NA	CAWSVSSPLHF	TGTGCCTGGAGTGTAAGCTCACCCCTCCACTTT
TRBV24-1	TRBJ2-1	TRBD2	few	CATSDKAGVYNEQFF	TGTGCCACCAGTGACAAAGCGGGGGTCTACAATGAGCAGTTCTTC
TRBV6-4	TRBJ1-1	NA	few	CASSVGRATEAFF	TGTGCCAGCAGTGTCGGGCGAGCCACTGAAGCTTTCTTT
TRBV20-1	TRBJ1-4	NA	few	CSARVGGSNNEKLFF	TGCAGTGCTAGGGTCGGGGGGAGCAATAATGAAAAACTGTTTTTT
TRBV6-5	TRBJ1-6	NA	few	CASSYSGQVTFSPLHF	TGTGCCAGCAGTTACTCGGGGCAGGTCACTTTTTCACCCCTCCACTTT
TRBV20-1	TRBJ2-3	NA	NA	CSAVGGNTDTQYF	TGCAGTGCTGTGGGGGGAAACACAGATACGCAGTATTTT
TRBV4-1	TRBJ1-2	NA	many	CASSHRTADYGYTF	TGCGCCAGCAGCCACCGGACGGCGGACTATGGCTACACCTTC
TRBV13	TRBJ2-7	NA	few	CASSLVRGVGEQYF	TGTGCCAGCAGCTTAGTCAGGGGAGTGGGGGAGCAGTACTTC
TRBV12-3/TRBV12-4	TRBJ1-5	NA	NA	CASSSEQGGNQPQHF	TGTGCCAGCAGTTCCGAACAGGGAGGCAATCAGCCCCAGCATTTT
TRBV6-2/TRBV6-3	TRBJ1-1	NA	NA	CASTEGGGRTEAFF	TGTGCCAGCACCGAAGGCGGGGGAAGGACTGAAGCTTTCTTT
TRBV7-2	TRBJ2-5	TRBD2	many	CASSLGGASGAPRETQYF	TGTGCCAGCAGCTTAGGCGGTGCTAGCGGGGCCCCTCGGGAGACCCAGTACTTC
TRBV14	TRBJ2-1	TRBD2	many	CASSRPEGSGVSPYNEQFF	TGTGCCAGCAGCCGCCCGGAGGGTAGCGGGGTTTCGCCCTACAATGAGCAGTTCTTC
TRBV20-1	TRBJ1-1	NA	few	CSASLSGMNTEAFF	TGCAGTGCTAGTCTATCAGGGATGAACACTGAAGCTTTCTTT
TRBV7-3	TRBJ2-2	NA	NA	CASSYIAANTGELFF	TGTGCCAGCAGCTACATAGCGGCGAACACCGGGGAGCTGTTTTTT
TRBV7-3	TRBJ2-3	NA	many	CASSPTQGSLPQYF	TGTGCCAGCAGCCCTACACAGGGTTCCCTTCCGCAGTATTTT